This T cell receptor beta chain emerged from a study of cytomegalovirus exposure and HLA in healthy donors. The PCR was carried out with 60 Vbeta primers and 13 Jbeta primers. Clones were read by immunoSEQ multiplex PCR, and TCRdb kept only the in-frame ones, dropping some. Of under 150,000 clones detected, 67% appear once; the ten largest clones hold almost 8.5%. Trimming removed 5 bases at V and 4 bases at J, with 20 bases between. Per germline, CDR1 MDHEN and CDR2 SYDVKM. This CDR3 comprises 16 residues. The chain links TRBV28 to TRBJ1-2; no definite D call. This sequence originates from a man between 18 and 35 years old in good health and CMV-seropositive. The material sequenced was PBMCs. The CDR3 protein is CASSPDPYSYLYGYTF. CDR3 bases: TGTGCCAGCAGTCCCGACCCCTACAGTTACCTCTATGGCTACACCTTC.